Presented here are 21 T cell receptor beta chains from one specimen sequenced in a study of blood T cells in healthy people across ages. Combining a sample-barcoded 5' primer with a J-beta primer mix, a second PCR ran for roughly 6 to 11 cycles. TCRdb itself ran the 5' RACE reads through MiXCR, one entry per CDR3 protein. There are hundreds of thousands of distinct CDR3 sequences in the sample; around 31% occur only once, and approximately 14% lies in the top ten. Sequenced input: blood. The origin of the receptors is an elderly woman in good health.

This clonotype was observed at least ten times. The chain joins TRBV9 to TRBJ2-7; 10 bases match TRBD1. The CDR3 sequence is 15 residues long. V shed 3 bases, J shed 3 bases, and the junction held 6 bases outside the gene matches. CDR1 is SGDLS, CDR2 YYNGEE, per germline. In DNA form, the CDR3 reads TGTGCCAGCAGCGGAACCGGGACAGGGGACTACGAGCAGTACTTC. Residues: CASSGTGTGDYEQYF.

This clonotype was seen a handful of times. This chain uses TRBV5-1 with TRBJ2-2, with D perhaps matching TRBD2 (7 bases). The CDR3 consists of 16 residues. Germline V gives CDR1 SGHRS, CDR2 YFSETQ. V was clipped by 2 bases and J by 5 bases, with 16 bases between them. CDR3 residues: CASSLTGGSRTGELFF. The CDR3 nucleotides read TGCGCCAGCAGCTTAACGGGGGGCAGCAGGACCGGGGAGCTGTTTTTT.

V and J are TRBV20-1 and TRBJ2-4, with D possibly called TRBD1 or TRBD2 (5 bases each). The DNA matches TRBJ2-7 better at its end, which makes the J call doubtful. The CDR3 spans 16 residues. CDR1 and CDR2 (germline): DFQATT, SNEGSKA (reference sequence). The CDR3: CSASKGRGDRTYEQYF. DNA of the CDR3: TGCAGTGCTTCGAAGGGTCGGGGCGATCGGACCTACGAGCAGTACTTC.

Comment on this clonotype: Its ends do not fully match the called genes, so a read error is possible. The CDR3 nucleotides read TGTGCCGGCAGCCCCGGGACAGCCTCCTACAATGAGCAGTTCTTC. It encodes CAGSPGTASYNEQFF. The chain joins TRBV7-3 to TRBJ2-1, with TRBD1 matching over 7 bases. The CDR3 extends over 15 amino acids. CDR1 and CDR2 (germline): SGHTA, FQGTGA.

Worth noting for this clonotype: The DNA is left out, because the CDR3 cannot be placed on it with certainty; the CDR3 is given as TCRdb lists it. V usage is TRBV28 and J usage is TRBJ1-5; TRBD1 reflects the table's D call only, with no check against the DNA. The CDR3 region is 15 residues in length, termini included. Germline assignment: CDR1 MDHEN and CDR2 SYDVKM. The CDR3 here is CASILGQGSNQPQHF.

J is TRBJ1-1 and V is TRBV9, with TRBD1 as a possible D gene (5 bases). Trimming pared 1 base from V and 8 bases from J, leaving 18 bases between. Germline loops: CDR1 SGDLS, CDR2 YYNGEE. The CDR3 extends over 15 amino acids. CDR3 sequence: CASSVTQGPFVEAFF. CDR3 DNA: TGTGCCAGCAGCGTAACTCAGGGACCCTTCGTGGAAGCTTTCTTT.

This clonotype was detected many times. This sequence joins TRBV9 and TRBJ2-1; possible D gene TRBD1, 5 bases. Germline V lookup: CDR1 SGDLS, CDR2 YYNGEE. V was trimmed by 0 bases and J by 6 bases, leaving 7 bases between them. This CDR3 has 13 amino acids. The DNA for the CDR3 is TGTGCCAGCAGCGTAGACACAGGCAATGAGCAGTTCTTC. It specifies CASSVDTGNEQFF.

In the case of this clonotype: One base away lies a much larger clone, so this may be a sequencing read error. CDR3 coding DNA: TGTGCCAGCAGCCTCGGGAGGGCGAAGACAGATACGCAGTATTTT. It encodes CASSLGRAKTDTQYF. The chain combines TRBV3-1 with TRBJ2-3; the match to TRBD2 covers 8 bases. The ends lost 4 bases at V and 3 bases at J; junction bases unmatched: 6. CDR3 length: 15 amino acids. Per germline, CDR1 LGHDT and CDR2 YNNKEL (reference sequence).

A note on this clonotype: A much larger clone sits a single nucleotide away, making a read error possible. The rearrangement links TRBV6-2 or TRBV6-3 to TRBJ1-5; D gene unclear. CDR3 size: 15 residues. CDR1 and CDR2 (germline): MNHEY, SVGEGT. The ends were cut back, 7 bases at V and 0 bases at J, with 13 bases in the middle. CDR3 in amino acids: CASTNREFSNQPQHF. DNA of the CDR3: TGTGCCAGCACCAATAGGGAGTTTAGCAATCAGCCCCAGCATTTT.

The J gene is TRBJ2-4, the V gene TRBV4-1; 9 positions match TRBD1. The J call may be incorrect, as the DNA end agrees better with TRBJ2-7. The CDR3 contains 18 residues. In germline, CDR1 is MGHRA, CDR2 YSYEKL. DNA of the CDR3: TGCGCCAGCAGCCAAGATAGGCTTGGGGGGACAGGGTTTTACGAGCAGTACTTC. Its protein is CASSQDRLGGTGFYEQYF.

This rearrangement joins TRBV6-5 to TRBJ2-4; D uncertain. The CDR3 length is 15 residues. Deletions cut 2 bases from V and 13 bases from J, with 21 bases between. Germline V gene lookup returns CDR1 MNHEY and CDR2 SVGAGI. CDR3 protein: CASSYESPRYNEQYF. The CDR3 region has the DNA TGTGCCAGCAGTTACGAGAGCCCCAGATACAATGAGCAGTACTTC.

Only a few counts were recorded for this clonotype. The chain employs TRBV12-3 or TRBV12-4 and TRBJ2-3; possible D gene TRBD2, 5 bases. Between the trimmed V and J ends, which lost 4 bases and 13 bases, there was a span of 21 bases. The CDR3 sequence is 14 residues long. CDR3 region: CASSSRASTDAEYF. DNA for the CDR3: TGTGCCAGCAGTTCTAGAGCTAGCACAGATGCGGAGTATTTT.

The sample holds many counts of this clonotype. This CDR3 is CSADLARGTDTQYF. The CDR3 region has the DNA TGCAGTGCTGATCTAGCGAGGGGGACAGATACGCAGTATTTT. The chain joins TRBV20-1 to TRBJ2-3, with D perhaps assigned TRBD1 or TRBD2 (6 bases each). CDR1 is DFQATT and CDR2 is SNEGSKA in the germline V gene (reference sequence). The CDR3 length is 14 residues. The V end was cut by 5 bases, the J end by 3 bases, with 15 bases between.

This clonotype was seen many times. The V and J genes are TRBV7-8 and TRBJ2-7; the match to TRBD1 covers 8 bases. The germline V gene has CDR1 SGHVS and CDR2 FQNEAQ. The V and J ends lost 6 bases and 3 bases, in that order; junction bases with no gene match: 10. This CDR3 has 15 amino acids. The CDR3, as DNA: TGTGCCAGCAGTTTCCTCCGGACAGGGCTCTACGAGCAGTACTTC. This sequence encodes CASSFLRTGLYEQYF.

The chain uses TRBV9 and TRBJ2-1; D may correspond to TRBD1 or TRBD2 (7 bases each). The J call may be mistaken, given a closer DNA end match to TRBJ2-7. The CDR3 covers 15 residues. Germline V CDR1 and CDR2: SGDLS, YYNGEE. CDR3 coding DNA: TGTGCCAGCAGCGTACTCCAGGGGGGGTACAATGAGCAGTACTTC. Translating gives CASSVLQGGYNEQYF.

The rearrangement links TRBV27 to TRBJ1-2; D gene uncertain. CDR3 length equals 14 residues. Trimming took off 5 bases at V and 8 bases at J, with 18 bases between the two ends. Germline assignment: CDR1 MNHEY and CDR2 SMNVEV (reference sequence). The CDR3, as DNA: TGTGCCAGCAGTCCGAATAAGCCAGGTAACGGCTACACCTTC. It codes for CASSPNKPGNGYTF.

The gene calls are TRBV21-1 and TRBJ2-1; the table names TRBD2, a call not compared with the DNA. TRBV21-1 is recorded as a pseudogene. There are 17 residues in the CDR3. The CDR3 is CASSIRTSGGLYNEQFF. The CDR3 DNA is TGTGCCAGCAGCATTCGGACTAGCGGGGGGCTCTACAATGAGCAGTTCTTC.

As regards this clonotype: This may be a read error, as it is one base from a much larger clone. As the CDR3 is not closed by the conserved phenylalanine or tryptophan, this likely results from a read error. The chain recombines TRBV20-1 with TRBJ2-5; 9 bases are a match to TRBD2. This CDR3 contains 13 residues. Trimming at V came to 6 bases and at J to 2 bases, leaving 4 bases not matched to a gene. The germline V gene encodes CDR1 DFQATT and CDR2 SNEGSKA (reference sequence). The CDR3 nucleotides read TGCAGTGCGAAGCGGGGGGTACAAGAGACCCAGTACGTC. Its protein product is CSAKRGVQETQYV.

This clonotype was observed at least ten times. The J gene is TRBJ2-7, the V gene TRBV5-5; 9 nucleotides line up with TRBD1. With V trimmed by 4 bases and J by 3 bases, 5 bases remained unmatched. Germline CDR1 reads SGHKS; CDR2 reads YYEKEE (reference sequence). This CDR3 has 14 amino acids. The CDR3 nucleotides are TGTGCCAGCAGCGGACAGGGGACTTACTACGAGCAGTACTTC. Its translation: CASSGQGTYYEQYF.

The sample holds many counts of this clonotype. For the CDR3, the DNA is TGTGCCAGCAGCTTGGATCTTCCTTACAATGAGCAGTTCTTC. Its protein product is CASSLDLPYNEQFF. This chain links TRBV5-5 with TRBJ2-1; D ambiguous. CDR3 size: 14 residues. CDR1 and CDR2 from the germline V gene are SGHKS and YYEKEE (reference sequence). The V and J ends lost 0 bases and 4 bases respectively, with 8 bases between them.

The table lists this clonotype with a few counts. This chain links TRBV10-3 with TRBJ1-1, with a weak D call TRBD1 (5 bases). The CDR3 covers 17 residues. CDR1 is ENHRY and CDR2 is SYGVKD in the germline V gene. V gave up 3 bases and J gave up 6 bases, with 23 bases separating them. The CDR3 protein is CAISDPGVVGVDSEAFF. The CDR3 bases are TGTGCCATCAGTGACCCCGGGGTTGTGGGGGTTGACTCTGAAGCTTTCTTT.